One and the same sample provided the 5 T cell receptor beta chains below, sequenced in a study of read filtering for tumor transcriptome and immune sequencing. Molecular barcoded adaptors covering alpha/delta and beta/gamma chains were used on approximately 440 ng RNA. TCRdb fed the reads into MiXCR, producing one record per CDR3 protein. The table shows some 46,000 distinct CDR3 sequences, with 10% to 15% occurring only once. The sequencing input was a population of CD138-negative cells sorted from bone marrow. Receptors originate from a donor at least 40 years old with multiple myeloma.

In regard to this clonotype: A far larger clone lies a single base away; this is likely a read error. The chain uses TRBV12-3 or TRBV12-4 and TRBJ2-1; TRBD2 is a possible D gene (7 bases). This CDR3 has 14 residues. Trimming cost V 8 bases and J 10 bases, with 21 bases left between them. CDR3 residues: CASRGAGVWKEQFF. In DNA form, the CDR3 reads TGTGCCAGCCGGGGGGCGGGAGTATGGAAAGAGCAGTTCTTC.

This clonotype was found many times. The V call is TRBV7-8, the J call TRBJ2-7; 12 nucleotides match TRBD2. Germline loops: CDR1 SGHVS, CDR2 FQNEAQ. CDR3 length equals 14 residues. V lost 2 bases, J lost 4 bases, and 0 bases stayed unmatched. The CDR3 protein is CASSLLAGGYEQYF. DNA for the CDR3: TGTGCCAGCAGCTTACTAGCGGGGGGGTACGAGCAGTACTTC. Looking up the rest from reference TRBV7-8 and TRBJ2-7 gives the full variable domain: GAGVSQSPRYKVAKRGQDVALRCDPISGHVSLFWYQQALGQGPEFLTYFQNEAQLDKSGLPSDRFFAERPEGSVSTLKIQRTQQEDSAVYLCASSLLAGGYEQYFGPGTRLTVT.

This clonotype was counted ten times or more. V gene TRBV7-2 combines with J gene TRBJ2-1, with TRBD1 matching over 7 bases. V dropped 6 bases and J dropped 10; count of bases not matched to a gene: 18. The CDR3 extends over 16 amino acids. The germline V gene has CDR1 SGHTA and CDR2 FQGNSA. The CDR3 loop is CASRPQSGSLGGEQFF. In DNA form, the CDR3 reads TGTGCCAGCAGGCCCCAGTCAGGGAGCCTAGGGGGCGAGCAGTTCTTC.

This clonotype was seen at least ten times. The chain links TRBV4-3 to TRBJ1-4, with a weak D call TRBD1 (5 bases). V was trimmed by 4 bases and J by 8 bases, leaving 14 bases between them. Per germline, CDR1 LGHNA and CDR2 YSLEER. There are 14 residues in the CDR3. The CDR3, as DNA: TGCGCCAGCAGCCCGGAAGGGGCAGGCGAAAAACTGTTTTTT. Its translation: CASSPEGAGEKLFF.

This clonotype appeared many times. No conserved phenylalanine or tryptophan is present at the end of the CDR3, so a read error is the likely explanation. The J gene is TRBJ1-1, the V gene TRBV5-1; maybe TRBD1 (5 bases). V lost 0 bases, J lost 5 bases, and 17 bases lay in between. Germline V lookup: CDR1 SGHRS, CDR2 YFSETQ. CDR3 length equals 16 residues. The CDR3 sequence is CASSLDMSWGVTEAFL. Here the CDR3 DNA reads TGCGCCAGCAGCTTGGATATGAGTTGGGGGGTGACTGAAGCTTTCCTT.